This TCR beta chain was sequenced during a study of OX40 agonist ivuxolimab in advanced cancers. Turning to the study itself: An anti-OX40 (CD134) antibody with agonistic activity, ivuxolimab, was administered to patients. Head and neck, renal cell, melanoma or hepatocellular carcinoma were the cancers that dose-escalation patients had. Points from the study as a whole: Averaged across samples, CD8+ T cells carried more expanded clones than CD4+ did.

The assay was immunoSEQ multiplex PCR, and TCRdb's table has in-frame clones only and misses some. The sample contains about 56,000 clones, about 83% of which appear only once. V was pared by 3 bases and J by 5 bases, with 8 bases between. The CDR3 runs 13 residues. The germline V gene has CDR1 SGHTA and CDR2 FQGNSA. This clone was seen just once. Its antigen is unidentified. This receptor was taken from an adult with an advanced solid tumor such as melanoma, head and neck, liver or kidney cancer. The specimen comprised CD4+ or CD8+ T cells sorted from blood, sampled in a trial of the OX40 agonist ivuxolimab. This rearrangement joins TRBV7-2 to TRBJ2-1; no definite D call. The CDR3 nucleotides read TGTGCCAGCAGCTTTAGCAACCACAATGAGCAGTTCTTC. Translated: CASSFSNHNEQFF.